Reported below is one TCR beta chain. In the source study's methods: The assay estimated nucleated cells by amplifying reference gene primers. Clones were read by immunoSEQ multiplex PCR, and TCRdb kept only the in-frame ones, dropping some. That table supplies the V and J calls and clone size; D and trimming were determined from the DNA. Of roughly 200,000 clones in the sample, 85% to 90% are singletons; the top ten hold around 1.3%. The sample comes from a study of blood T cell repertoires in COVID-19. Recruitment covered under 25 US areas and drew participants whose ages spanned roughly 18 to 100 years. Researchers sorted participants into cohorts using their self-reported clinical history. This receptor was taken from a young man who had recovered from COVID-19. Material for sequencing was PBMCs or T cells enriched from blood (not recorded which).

The CDR3 sequence: CASSFLSGNTIYF. CDR3 bases: TGTGCCAGCAGCTTCCTGAGTGGAAACACCATATATTTT. The chain has TRBV5-8 and TRBJ1-3; D not certain. Between the trimmed V and J ends, which lost 2 bases and 3 bases, there was a span of 6 bases. The CDR3 is made up of 13 amino acids. Germline-derived CDR1 and CDR2 are SGHTS and YDEGEE. The full variable domain, completed using reference TRBV5-8 and TRBJ1-3, is EAGVTQSPTHLIKTRGQQATLRCSPISGHTSVYWYQQALGLGLQFLLWYDEGEERNRGNFPPRFSGRQFPNYSSELNVNALELEDSALYLCASSFLSGNTIYFGEGSWLTVV.